Each of the 21 T cell receptor beta chains below was sequenced from the same sample in a study of identical twins. TCRdb fed the 5' RACE reads into MiXCR, producing one record per CDR3 protein. The table records 520,000 or so distinct CDR3 sequences, roughly a fifth of them present only once. These same records also appear under a second study, on T cells expressing NK-cell markers.

Sequenced: CD4+ T cells sorted from blood. The origin of the receptors is a woman aged 18 to 35 in good health.

The chain has TRBV20-1 and TRBJ2-1; 14 nucleotides agree with TRBD2. The CDR3 has 14 residues. The J segment lost 7 bases and the V segment lost 7 bases, leaving 6 bases of the junction unmatched. Germline assignment: CDR1 DFQATT and CDR2 SNEGSKA (reference sequence). This CDR3 is CSVGTSGGPNEQFF. The CDR3 coding sequence is TGCAGTGTTGGGACTAGCGGGGGCCCTAATGAGCAGTTCTTC.

This chain connects TRBV7-9 to TRBJ2-7, with 10 bases that match TRBD2. The germline V gene has CDR1 SEHNR and CDR2 FQNEAQ (reference sequence). The CDR3 is 16 amino acids. V was pared by 1 base and J by 6 bases, with 9 bases of the junction left unmatched. In nucleotides, the CDR3 is TGTGCCAGCAGCTTAGGTCTAGCGGGGGCGGCAGGCGAGCAGTACTTC. Translating gives CASSLGLAGAAGEQYF.

This clonotype was observed a handful of times. V and J are TRBV20-1 and TRBJ1-3; no definite D call. The CDR3 is made up of 11 amino acids. Looked up from germline, CDR1 is DFQATT and CDR2 is SNEGSKA (reference sequence). The V end lost 8 bases, the J end lost 7 bases, and 12 bases lay between the germline ends. DNA for the CDR3: TGCAGTCAAGCATTGGGGAACACCATATATTTT. Protein sequence: CSQALGNTIYF.

This clonotype occurred a few times. The rearrangement links TRBV5-1 to TRBJ1-1, with D uncertain. This CDR3 is 13 amino acids long. Germline CDR1 and CDR2: SGHRS and YFSETQ. V gave up 0 bases and J gave up 8 bases, with 11 bases separating them. As DNA, the CDR3 is TGCGCCAGCAGCTTGGTTGGGGAAGTGGAAGCTTTCTTT. Translation gives CASSLVGEVEAFF.

This clonotype was counted between two and nine times. The chain is built from TRBV5-1 and TRBJ1-1; no clear D. Germline CDR1 SGHRS, CDR2 YFSETQ. The CDR3 has 14 amino acids. V lost 1 base and J lost 1, with 8 bases in between. The DNA for the CDR3 is TGCGCCAGCAGCTTGTTGGCGGAGAACACTGAAGCTTTCTTT. Translating gives CASSLLAENTEAFF. Complete variable domain (other parts from reference TRBV5-1 and TRBJ1-1): KAGVTQTPRYLIKTRGQQVTLSCSPISGHRSVSWYQQTPGQGLQFLFEYFSETQRNKGNFPGRFSGRQFSNSRSEMNVSTLELGDSALYLCASSLLAENTEAFFGQGTRLTVV.

The V call is TRBV10-1, the J call TRBJ2-5; tentatively, D is TRBD2 (6 bases). Trimming removed 6 bases at V and 4 bases at J, with 15 bases between. The CDR3 runs 14 residues. Germline-derived CDR1 and CDR2 are WNHNN and SYGVQD (reference sequence). The CDR3 sequence is CASSLGGDRETQYF. CDR3 DNA sequence: TGCGCCAGCAGCCTAGGAGGGGACCGAGAGACCCAGTACTTC.

In this sample, this clonotype turned up a few times. The rearrangement links TRBV7-9 to TRBJ1-1; weak D call: TRBD1 (6 bases). The CDR3 covers 13 residues. Germline values: CDR1 SEHNR, CDR2 FQNEAQ (reference sequence). V shed 1 base and J shed 11 bases, with 14 bases lying between them. The chain's CDR3 is CASSLDGIQGAFF. Written as DNA, the CDR3 is TGTGCCAGCAGCTTAGATGGGATTCAGGGGGCTTTCTTT.

The chain has TRBV11-2 and TRBJ2-1; D tentatively reads TRBD1 or TRBD2 (5 bases each). CDR3 length equals 14 residues. V was clipped by 5 bases and J by 14 bases, with 22 bases between them. Looked up from germline, CDR1 is SGHAT and CDR2 is FQNNGV. In DNA form, the CDR3 reads TGTGCCAGCAGCCTTTCAAGGGACGTAACGGCGGAGTTCTTC. Protein: CASSLSRDVTAEFF.

This clonotype has at least ten counts. V gene TRBV20-1 combines with J gene TRBJ1-5, with unresolved D. The V and J ends lost 5 bases and 3 bases respectively, with 14 bases between them. This CDR3 has 14 residues. Germline V gene lookup returns CDR1 DFQATT and CDR2 SNEGSKA (reference sequence). CDR3 sequence reads: CSAGRRIYNQPQHF. Written as DNA, the CDR3 is TGCAGTGCTGGGCGGAGGATATACAATCAGCCCCAGCATTTT.

This clonotype appeared many times. The genes are TRBV20-1 and TRBJ2-5; D unresolved. Trimming took off 0 bases at V and 9 bases at J, with 17 bases between the two ends. CDR1 is DFQATT and CDR2 is SNEGSKA in the germline V gene (reference sequence). The CDR3 spans 14 residues. CDR3 bases: TGCAGTGCTAGAGATCTGGACGGCGCAAAGGCCCAGTACTTC. It is translated as CSARDLDGAKAQYF.

The table lists this clonotype with many counts. V usage is TRBV20-1 and J usage is TRBJ2-1; 16 bases match TRBD2. Germline trimming cut 2 bases from V and 5 bases from J; bases unmatched to any gene: 6. Germline-derived CDR1 and CDR2 are DFQATT and SNEGSKA (reference sequence). The CDR3 runs to 17 residues. The CDR3: CSARPAGTSGGDNEQFF. CDR3 bases: TGCAGTGCTAGACCCGCCGGGACTAGCGGGGGGGACAATGAGCAGTTCTTC.

This chain links TRBV5-1 with TRBJ2-2; D is perhaps TRBD1 or TRBD2 (6 bases each). V lost 6 bases, J lost 0 bases, and 12 bases lay in between. CDR3 length: 15 residues. Germline assignment: CDR1 SGHRS and CDR2 YFSETQ. The CDR3 bases are TGCGCCAGCAAGCTCGGGGGCACGAACACCGGGGAGCTGTTTTTT. Its protein is CASKLGGTNTGELFF.

The CDR3 loop reads CASSFGTSGGSTDTQYF. The CDR3 DNA is TGTGCCAGCAGCTTCGGTACTAGCGGGGGTAGCACAGATACGCAGTATTTT. V gene TRBV7-9 combines with J gene TRBJ2-3; TRBD2 aligns across 11 bases. Germline loops: CDR1 SEHNR, CDR2 FQNEAQ (reference sequence). The CDR3 totals 17 residues. V lost 3 bases, J lost 0 bases, and 5 bases stayed unmatched.

The chain links TRBV10-3 to TRBJ2-3, with TRBD2 identical over 8 bases. From germline, CDR1 is ENHRY and CDR2 SYGVKD. This CDR3 contains 15 residues. Germline trimming cut 7 bases from V and 1 base from J; bases unmatched to any gene: 7. The DNA for the CDR3 is TGTGCCATCAAGCCCAGCGGGAGAGGCACAGATACGCAGTATTTT. Residues: CAIKPSGRGTDTQYF.

V and J are TRBV6-5 and TRBJ2-3; no clear D. CDR3 length: 13 amino acids. From germline, CDR1 is MNHEY and CDR2 SVGAGI. V was trimmed by 0 bases and J by 2 bases, leaving 3 bases between them. For the CDR3, the DNA is TGTGCCAGCAGTTACTCGAACACAGATACGCAGTATTTT. Its translation is CASSYSNTDTQYF.

This clonotype occurred a few times. J is TRBJ1-4 and V is TRBV5-1, with D maybe TRBD1 (6 bases). The V end lost 4 bases, the J end lost 10 bases, and 17 bases lay between the germline ends. CDR3 length: 14 amino acids. CDR1 and CDR2 from the germline V gene are SGHRS and YFSETQ. CDR3 DNA sequence: TGCGCCAGCAGCCCGCTGGCAGGGGAGGGAAAACTGTTTTTT. This sequence encodes CASSPLAGEGKLFF.

This clonotype was counted between two and nine times. The chain couples TRBV5-1 to TRBJ1-2; perhaps TRBD1 as D (5 bases). Germline loops: CDR1 SGHRS, CDR2 YFSETQ. Trimming cost V 0 bases and J 3 bases, with 18 bases left between them. CDR3 length: 17 amino acids. CDR3 in DNA: TGCGCCAGCAGCTTGGCCGTAGGGGCTCTGCGGGACTATGGCTACACCTTC. Encoded protein: CASSLAVGALRDYGYTF.

The chain recombines TRBV18 with TRBJ1-1, with 8 bases lining up with TRBD1. Germline trimming cut 4 bases from V and 4 bases from J; bases unmatched to any gene: 5. CDR1 and CDR2 (germline): KGHSH, LQKENI. The length of the CDR3 is 14 residues. CDR3 coding DNA: TGTGCCAGCTCACGACAGGGGATGGGCACTGAAGCTTTCTTT. It is translated as CASSRQGMGTEAFF.

This clonotype was observed a few times. The rearrangement joins TRBV29-1 to TRBJ1-2; the D is unclear. V gave up 8 bases and J gave up 4 bases, with 11 bases separating them. This CDR3 is 11 amino acids long. Germline lookup yields CDR1 SQVTM and CDR2 ANQGSEA. The CDR3 here is CSTLSLYGYTF. The CDR3 nucleotides are TGCAGCACCCTGAGCCTCTATGGCTACACCTTC.

The chain links TRBV7-9 to TRBJ2-3; 12 positions agree with TRBD1. Germline loops: CDR1 SEHNR, CDR2 FQNEAQ (reference sequence). The ends lost 3 bases at V and 3 bases at J; junction bases unmatched: 7. This CDR3 has 17 amino acids. CDR3 sequence: CASSLWGQGAGTDTQYF. DNA of the CDR3: TGTGCCAGCAGCTTGTGGGGACAGGGGGCTGGAACAGATACGCAGTATTTT.

The chain combines TRBV12-3 or TRBV12-4 with TRBJ2-7; 13 nucleotides agree with TRBD2. The length of the CDR3 is 14 residues. J lost 8 bases, V lost 8 bases, and 9 bases had no gene match. The CDR3 reads CASGRTSGRSQQYF. For the CDR3, the DNA is TGTGCCAGCGGTCGGACTAGCGGGAGATCTCAGCAGTACTTC.